What follows are 7 T cell receptor beta chains derived from one specimen sequenced in a study of T cell clusters in autoimmune cytopenias. TRB rearrangements were amplified by touch-down multiplex PCR with mixed TRB-A/B primers. TCRdb re-called the multiplex PCR reads and catalogs CDR3 proteins one per entry, DNA excluded. The repertoire table contains a few thousand distinct CDR3 sequences. Each sample's input was around 250 ng genomic DNA, 38,000 or so genome equivalents. These data also featured in a second study, about T cell repertoires in aging, cancer and after chemotherapy.

Sequencing used peripheral blood. These receptors came from a human donor in good health.

The rearrangement uses TRBV12-3 or TRBV12-4 and TRBJ1-6; TCRdb outputs TRBD1, but without DNA this stays unchecked. The CDR3 is made up of 15 amino acids. The CDR3 loop reads CASSSDRGYNSPLHF.

This clonotype is identified as large (0.1 to 1%) from frequency. The CDR3 sequence is CASSILGSGLNNNEQFF. This sequence joins TRBV19 and TRBJ2-1; absent DNA, TCRdb's TRBD2 call cannot be checked. The CDR3 contains 17 residues. CDR1 and CDR2 from the germline V gene are LNHDA and SQIVND (reference sequence).

This clonotype shows up as medium-sized (0.01 to 0.1%) by frequency. The chain recombines TRBV12-3 or TRBV12-4 with TRBJ2-2. The CDR3 has 15 residues. The CDR3 is CASSLEELRSGELFF.

CDR3 loop: CAWSGQGGETQYF. The rearrangement links TRBV30 to TRBJ2-5; TCRdb's D call, TRBD1, is unchecked because there is no DNA. The CDR3 length is 13 residues. CDR1 is GTSNPN, CDR2 SVGIG, per germline (reference sequence).

The chain couples TRBV6-1 to TRBJ2-7; TCRdb reports TRBD2, a call that lacks DNA to check it against. CDR3 length: 14 residues. Germline values: CDR1 MNHNS, CDR2 SASEGT. CDR3 region: CASSELAGGHEQYF.

Judged by frequency, this clonotype is medium-sized (0.01 to 0.1%). The V and J genes are TRBV15 and TRBJ2-7; TCRdb's assignment of TRBD2 cannot be checked, as there is no DNA. The germline CDR1 and CDR2 sequences are LNHNV and YYDKDF (reference sequence). This CDR3 spans 16 amino acids. CDR3 sequence: CATSRDRTVRPYEQYF.

This rearrangement joins TRBV6-2 or TRBV6-3 to TRBJ1-5; TCRdb's D call of TRBD1 is untestable without DNA. CDR3 length equals 18 residues. In germline, CDR1 is MNHEY, CDR2 SVGEGT. The CDR3 sequence is CASSYSRAGGDWDQPQHF.